Following are 27 T cell receptor beta chains from one sample sequenced in a study of CD8+CD57+ T cells in acquired aplastic anemia. Genomic DNA acted as the template from which TCR beta VDJ combination and CDR3 sequence profiling were carried out. TCRdb passed the reads through MiXCR, listing each CDR3 protein once. Among some 240,000 distinct CDR3 sequences listed, about a third were seen once. The sequenced sample consisted of sorted CD4+, CD8+, or CD8+CD57+ T cells (not recorded which) from PBMCs. These receptors were obtained from a human donor in good health, serving as a control.

This clonotype was picked up a small number of times. The rearrangement links TRBV18 to TRBJ1-5; TRBD1 is a possible D gene (6 bases). Germline V CDR1 and CDR2: KGHSH, LQKENI. The length of the CDR3 is 13 residues. V was clipped by 3 bases and J by 7 bases, with 10 bases between them. The CDR3 protein is CASSPSQGQPQHF. CDR3 bases: TGTGCCAGCTCACCGTCCCAGGGGCAGCCCCAGCATTTT.

Concerning this clonotype itself: This may stem from a read error, because a much larger clone lies one nucleotide away. Since the CDR3 does not end with the conserved phenylalanine or tryptophan, this likely comes from a read error. The chain links TRBV5-1 to TRBJ2-7; D is unclear. From germline, CDR1 is SGHRS and CDR2 YFSETQ. CDR3 length equals 14 residues. The V and J ends lost 0 bases and 3 bases respectively, with 10 bases between them. The DNA for the CDR3 is TGCGCCAGCAGCTTGGGAGACACATACTACGAGCAGTACTCC. It translates to CASSLGDTYYEQYS.

This chain joins TRBV2 and TRBJ1-6; perhaps TRBD1 as D (5 bases). The CDR3 totals 15 residues. Looked up from germline, CDR1 is SNHLY and CDR2 is FYNNEI. Trimming removed 7 bases from V and 7 bases from J, with 17 bases in between. CDR3 loop: CASTADMGRNSPLHF. DNA of the CDR3: TGTGCCAGCACCGCGGACATGGGGAGAAATTCACCCCTCCACTTT.

At least ten counts were recorded for this clonotype. The rearrangement uses TRBV14 and TRBJ2-3; D remains ambiguous. V shed 0 bases and J shed 2 bases, with 12 bases lying between them. This CDR3 spans 16 amino acids. Germline CDR1 is SGHDN and CDR2 is FVKESK. The CDR3 is CASSQDRGTLTDTQYF. For the CDR3, the DNA is TGTGCCAGCAGCCAAGACCGTGGAACCCTCACAGATACGCAGTATTTT.

This clonotype was detected many times. The CDR3 sequence is CASIDVLTGKYEQYF. CDR3 in DNA: TGTGCCAGCATAGACGTTTTGACAGGGAAGTACGAGCAGTACTTC. The J gene is TRBJ2-7, the V gene TRBV10-3, with 7 bases matching TRBD1. Trimming cost V 10 bases and J 4 bases; bases outside gene matches: 16. This CDR3 contains 15 residues. Per the germline V gene, CDR1 is ENHRY and CDR2 is SYGVKD.

The sample holds many counts of this clonotype. CDR3 sequence (DNA): TGTGCCAGCAGCCCTCAGTACTTTTCAGAGACCCAGTACTTC. Amino acid sequence: CASSPQYFSETQYF. This chain links TRBV7-2 with TRBJ2-5, with D uncertain. This CDR3 region has 14 residues. V lost 5 bases and J 4 bases, leaving 14 bases between the germline ends. CDR1 is SGHTA, CDR2 FQGNSA, per germline.

This clonotype appeared once. A read error is possible here, since a much larger clone lies one base away. The conserved phenylalanine or tryptophan normally closing the CDR3 is absent here, so this likely arose from a read error. The V call is TRBV7-3, the J call TRBJ1-1; D is possibly TRBD1 (5 bases). This CDR3 region has 13 residues. Germline lookup yields CDR1 SGHTA and CDR2 FQGTGA. The ends were cut back, 8 bases at V and 6 bases at J, with 16 bases in the middle. The CDR3 loop reads CASGRSWGAEAFS. Here the CDR3 DNA reads TGTGCCAGCGGTCGAAGTTGGGGGGCTGAAGCTTTCTCT.

This clonotype was picked up many times. The rearrangement joins TRBV10-3 to TRBJ1-2, with 7 bases lining up with TRBD1. The CDR3 is 15 amino acids. The trim removed 10 bases at V and 5 bases at J, leaving 16 bases unmatched. Germline CDR1 reads ENHRY; CDR2 reads SYGVKD. The CDR3 here is CASRDPRQGLYGYTF. The DNA of the CDR3 is TGTGCCAGCCGAGATCCTAGACAGGGATTATATGGCTACACCTTC.

In this sample, this clonotype turned up many times. The chain recombines TRBV7-9 with TRBJ1-1, with D possibly being TRBD1 (5 bases). The V gene's germline CDR1 is SEHNR and CDR2 FQNEAQ (reference sequence). V was cut by 2 bases and J by 1 base, with 8 bases left in between. This CDR3 has 14 amino acids. The CDR3 DNA sequence: TGTGCCAGCAGCTTATCAGGGACGAACACTGAAGCTTTCTTT. This encodes CASSLSGTNTEAFF.

The rearrangement uses TRBV11-1 and TRBJ1-3; 7 bases match TRBD1. Germline V lookup: CDR1 SGHAT, CDR2 FQDESV (reference sequence). V shed 4 bases and J 0 bases; nucleotides not matched to a gene: 6. There are 16 residues in the CDR3. CDR3 nucleotides: TGTGCCAGCAGCTCCAGGGGACAGACCTCTGGAAACACCATATATTTT. This sequence encodes CASSSRGQTSGNTIYF. Complete variable domain (other parts from reference TRBV11-1 and TRBJ1-3): EAEVAQSPRYKITEKSQAVAFWCDPISGHATLYWYRQILGQGPELLVQFQDESVVDDSQLPKDRFSAERLKGVDSTLKIQPAELGDSAMYLCASSSRGQTSGNTIYFGEGSWLTVV.

The sample holds many counts of this clonotype. This chain joins TRBV2 and TRBJ1-1, with a weak D call TRBD1 (6 bases). From germline, CDR1 is SNHLY and CDR2 FYNNEI. The V and J ends lost 6 bases and 4 bases respectively, with 15 bases between them. The CDR3 has 14 residues. CDR3 DNA sequence: TGTGCCAGCAGACAACTAACAGGGACCACTGAAGCTTTCTTT. Translated: CASRQLTGTTEAFF.

There are many counts of this clonotype. The chain recombines TRBV2 with TRBJ2-1; 11 positions match TRBD2. The CDR3 runs 14 residues. The junction had 4 bases not matched to a gene; V was cut back by 3 bases and J by 9 bases. Germline lookup yields CDR1 SNHLY and CDR2 FYNNEI. CDR3 loop: CASSEGTSGREQFF. DNA for the CDR3: TGTGCCAGCAGTGAGGGGACTAGCGGTCGTGAGCAGTTCTTC.

The sample holds many counts of this clonotype. V and J are TRBV4-1 and TRBJ2-2; D is uncertain. The CDR3 is 12 residues long. The ends were cut back, 3 bases at V and 2 bases at J, with 1 base in the middle. The germline V gene has CDR1 MGHRA and CDR2 YSYEKL. In DNA form, the CDR3 reads TGCGCCAGCAGCCACAACACCGGGGAGCTGTTTTTT. Residues: CASSHNTGELFF.

In its sample, this clonotype was seen many times. The chain recombines TRBV2 with TRBJ1-5; D call uncertain. Trimming pared 6 bases from V and 5 bases from J, leaving 11 bases between. CDR1 and CDR2 (germline): SNHLY, FYNNEI. The CDR3 length is 13 residues. The CDR3 loop reads CASSLGRDQPQHF. Written as DNA, the CDR3 is TGTGCCAGCAGCTTAGGTCGTGATCAGCCCCAGCATTTT.

This clonotype was recorded many times. The chain joins TRBV19 to TRBJ1-5; maybe TRBD1 (5 bases). Germline lookup yields CDR1 LNHDA and CDR2 SQIVND (reference sequence). This CDR3 region has 14 residues. The V end lost 7 bases, the J end lost 1 base, and 11 bases lay between the germline ends. CDR3 DNA sequence: TGTGCCAGTACCATCCGGGACAGCAATCAGCCCCAGCATTTT. Its protein is CASTIRDSNQPQHF.

This clonotype was observed many times. The rearrangement links TRBV9 to TRBJ2-1; 8 bases are a match to TRBD2. The germline V gene has CDR1 SGDLS and CDR2 YYNGEE. CDR3 length equals 15 residues. V gave up 1 base and J gave up 7 bases; unmatched junction bases: 7. CDR3 coding DNA: TGTGCCAGCAGCGTAATGGGACTAGTTTCTAATGAGCAGTTCTTC. Translated: CASSVMGLVSNEQFF.

This clonotype is a singleton in its sample. This chain connects TRBV29-1 to TRBJ2-1; maybe TRBD2 (6 bases). Germline V gene data show CDR1 as SQVTM and CDR2 as ANQGSEA. The V and J ends lost 7 bases and 10 bases respectively, with 20 bases between them. The CDR3 is made up of 13 amino acids. The CDR3 nucleotides are TGCAGCGGGACTAAGCTCGAACACGAGGAGCAGTTCTTC. It specifies CSGTKLEHEEQFF.

This clonotype has at least ten counts. This chain uses TRBV5-4 with TRBJ2-5, with D possibly matching TRBD2 (5 bases). This CDR3 has 14 amino acids. V lost 0 bases and J 4 bases, leaving 10 bases between the germline ends. Germline assignment: CDR1 SGHNT and CDR2 YYREEE (reference sequence). CDR3 bases: TGTGCCAGCAGCTTGGCCGTCGCGGGAGAGACCCAGTACTTC. It yields the protein CASSLAVAGETQYF.

The rearrangement uses TRBV3-1 and TRBJ2-5; 8 nucleotides match TRBD2. CDR1 and CDR2 from the germline V gene are LGHDT and YNNKEL (reference sequence). After removal of 3 bases from V and 5 bases from J, the junction contained 11 bases not matched to a gene. The CDR3 is made up of 16 amino acids. CDR3 region: CASSQIAGRLGETQYF. The CDR3, as DNA: TGTGCCAGCAGCCAGATAGCGGGGCGGCTAGGGGAGACCCAGTACTTC.

The rearrangement links TRBV5-1 to TRBJ1-1; no clear D. CDR1 SGHRS and CDR2 YFSETQ come from the germline V gene. This CDR3 is 15 amino acids long. V was trimmed by 4 bases and J by 0 bases, leaving 13 bases between them. In nucleotides, the CDR3 is TGCGCCAGCAGCATTCAATCCACTATGAACACTGAAGCTTTCTTT. It is translated as CASSIQSTMNTEAFF.

This rearrangement joins TRBV7-9 to TRBJ2-7; D unclear. V shed 6 bases and J shed 3 bases, with 15 bases lying between them. Germline V gene data show CDR1 as SEHNR and CDR2 as FQNEAQ (reference sequence). This CDR3 has 14 residues. CDR3 sequence: CASSTNPKSYEQYF. CDR3 DNA sequence: TGTGCCAGCAGTACTAACCCTAAAAGCTACGAGCAGTACTTC.

The rearrangement uses TRBV15 and TRBJ1-4, with D tentatively TRBD1 (5 bases). Trimming left V 9 bases short and J 3 bases short, with 11 bases between. The CDR3 totals 13 residues. Germline assignment: CDR1 LNHNV and CDR2 YYDKDF (reference sequence). The CDR3 loop is CATKQAANEKLFF. The CDR3 DNA sequence: TGTGCCACAAAACAGGCAGCTAATGAAAAACTGTTTTTT.

In this sample, this clonotype turned up many times. This chain links TRBV7-9 with TRBJ2-7; 10 bases are a match to TRBD2. Trimming cost V 5 bases and J 7 bases; bases outside gene matches: 11. CDR1 is SEHNR and CDR2 is FQNEAQ in the germline V gene (reference sequence). The CDR3 runs to 15 residues. The CDR3 bases are TGTGCCAGCAGCCCAATACTAGCGGGACCACAGGAGCAGTACTTC. Its protein product is CASSPILAGPQEQYF.

This clonotype occurred many times. The rearrangement joins TRBV19 to TRBJ2-7, with D tentatively TRBD1 (5 bases). Per germline, CDR1 LNHDA and CDR2 SQIVND (reference sequence). The CDR3 contains 13 residues. Deletions cut 5 bases from V and 4 bases from J, with 12 bases between. CDR3 region: CASSRTLTYEQYF. CDR3 bases: TGTGCCAGTAGTCGGACACTGACTTACGAGCAGTACTTC.

This clonotype occurred many times. This chain connects TRBV11-1 to TRBJ2-1; the D is unclear. In germline, CDR1 is SGHAT, CDR2 FQDESV (reference sequence). V was cut by 1 base and J by 1 base, with 17 bases left in between. This CDR3 is built from 18 residues. The CDR3 loop is CASSLGPWKRRSYNEQFF. As DNA, the CDR3 is TGTGCCAGCAGCTTAGGCCCGTGGAAGCGCCGGTCCTACAATGAGCAGTTCTTC.

The sample holds many counts of this clonotype. This chain connects TRBV29-1 to TRBJ2-1; 10 bases match TRBD2. Germline V lookup: CDR1 SQVTM, CDR2 ANQGSEA. The junction had 10 bases not matched to a gene; V was cut back by 4 bases and J by 4 bases. This CDR3 is 16 amino acids long. In DNA, the CDR3 is TGCAGCGTTGCAGCTAGCGGGAGCAAGATTTACAATGAGCAGTTCTTC. It is translated as CSVAASGSKIYNEQFF.

Many counts were recorded for this clonotype. The chain carries TRBV2 and TRBJ2-1; D is perhaps TRBD2 (5 bases). The CDR3 is made up of 14 amino acids. The V end lost 0 bases, the J end lost 8 bases, and 11 bases lay between the germline ends. Germline loops: CDR1 SNHLY, CDR2 FYNNEI. CDR3 sequence (DNA): TGTGCCAGCAGTGAAGCCGGTAGCGCGGATGAGCAGTTCTTC. Translated: CASSEAGSADEQFF.